This TCR beta chain was identified during a study of blood T cell repertoires in COVID-19. The CDR3 extends over 16 amino acids. Germline CDR1 SGHNT, CDR2 YYREEE (reference sequence). Worth noting for this clone: Compared with germline, one end of the junction differs, possibly owing to a read error.

Libraries were prepared by immunoSEQ multiplex PCR; TCRdb keeps only in-frame clonotypes and omits some of them. Of around 210,000 clones in the sample, around four fifths were seen once. Seattle patients were enrolled during active infection and followed longitudinally. The rearrangement uses TRBV5-4 and TRBJ1-6; weak D call: TRBD1 (5 bases). Sequenced: peripheral blood. The TCR sequence derives from a man aged 60 to 69 with COVID-19, enrolled during active disease. The CDR3 bases are TGTGCCAGCAGCCCTGGCGGAGGGGTTGTTAATCCACCCCTCCACTTT. It codes for CASSPGGGVVNPPLHF.